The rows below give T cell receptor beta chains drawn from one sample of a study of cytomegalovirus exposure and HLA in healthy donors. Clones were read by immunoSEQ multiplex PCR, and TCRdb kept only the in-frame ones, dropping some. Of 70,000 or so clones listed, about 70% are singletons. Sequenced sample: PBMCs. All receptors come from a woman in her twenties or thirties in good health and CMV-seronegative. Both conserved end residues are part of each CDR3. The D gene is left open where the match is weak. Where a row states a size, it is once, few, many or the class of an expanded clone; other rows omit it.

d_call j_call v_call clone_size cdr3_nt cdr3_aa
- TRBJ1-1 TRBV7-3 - TGTGCCAGCAGCCCTCAACCGGGACTGGGTGAAGCTTTCTTT CASSPQPGLGEAFF
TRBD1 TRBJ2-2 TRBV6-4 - TGTGCCAGCAGTGCGCGACAGGGTGACGGGGAGCTGTTTTTT CASSARQGDGELFF
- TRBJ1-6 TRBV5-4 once TGTGCCAGCAGCTTGTGGGGGGTAGCGGGGACACCCCTCCACTTT CASSLWGVAGTPLHF
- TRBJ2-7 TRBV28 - TGTGCCAGCAGTTTATACAGCAACTACGAGCAGTACTTC CASSLYSNYEQYF
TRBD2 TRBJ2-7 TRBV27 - TGTGCCACCGTGGGGGGGGAGAGCTCCTACGAGCAGTACTTC CATVGGESSYEQYF
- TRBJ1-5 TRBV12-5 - TGTGCTAGTGGTCCGGGATGGGGGCCCCAGCATTTT CASGPGWGPQHF
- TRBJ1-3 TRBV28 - TGTGCCAGCAGTTTAGCAGGCTCTGGAAACACCATATATTTT CASSLAGSGNTIYF
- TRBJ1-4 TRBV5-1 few TGCGCCAGCAGCTCCGGTACTAATGAAAAACTGTTTTTT CASSSGTNEKLFF
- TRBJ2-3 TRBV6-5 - TGTGCCAGCAGTTACTCGTCTGATACGCAGTATTTT CASSYSSDTQYF
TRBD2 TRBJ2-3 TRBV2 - TGTGCCAGCAGTGAAACTAGCGGGGGGGCGAGAGATACGCAGTATTTT CASSETSGGARDTQYF
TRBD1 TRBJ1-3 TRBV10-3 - TGTGCCATCGGGACAGATCGCTCTGGAAACACCATATATTTT CAIGTDRSGNTIYF
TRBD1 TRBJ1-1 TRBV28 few TGTGCCAGCAGTTCCCCCGCGACAGGGCATCGAACTGAAGCTTTCTTT CASSSPATGHRTEAFF
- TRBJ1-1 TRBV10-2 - TGCGCCAGCAGTGAGTCGAAGCCCACTGAAGCTTTCTTT CASSESKPTEAFF
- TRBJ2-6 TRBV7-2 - TGTGCCAGCAGCTTAGTCAGGACAGTTCCCTCTGGGGCCAACGTCCTGACTTTC CASSLVRTVPSGANVLTF
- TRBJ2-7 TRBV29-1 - TGCAGCGTATTAAGGGGGGGCTACGAGCAGTACTTC CSVLRGGYEQYF
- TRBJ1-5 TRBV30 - TGTGCCTGGAGTGGAGGGGGGGGCGGCAATCAGCCCCAGCATTTT CAWSGGGGGNQPQHF
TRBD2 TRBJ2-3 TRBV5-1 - TGCGCCAGCAGCTTGCCTAGCGGGGGGGCCAGAGATACGCAGTATTTT CASSLPSGGARDTQYF
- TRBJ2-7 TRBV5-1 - TGCGCCAGCAGCTTGGTGGGGCCACAAGCCTACGAGCAGTACTTC CASSLVGPQAYEQYF
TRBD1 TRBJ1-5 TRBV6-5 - TGTGCCAGCAGTTTTAGCGGACAGGGGGATCAGCCCCAGCATTTT CASSFSGQGDQPQHF
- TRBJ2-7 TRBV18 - TGTGCCAGCCGTGCGGGGCCAGGGCCCTACGAGCAGTACTTC CASRAGPGPYEQYF
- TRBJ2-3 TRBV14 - TGTGCCAGCAGCCCCTTCTCAGATACGCAGTATTTT CASSPFSDTQYF
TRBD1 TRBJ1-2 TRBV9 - TGTGCCAGCAGCGCGGAGGACAGGGTACGGTATGGCTACACCTTC CASSAEDRVRYGYTF
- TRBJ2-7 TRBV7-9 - TGTGCCAGCAGCTTAGAGGACAGTTCCTACGAGCAGTACTTC CASSLEDSSYEQYF
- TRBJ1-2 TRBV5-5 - TGTGCCAGCAGCTTGGCACTCAGGGCCCAATATGGCTACACCTTC CASSLALRAQYGYTF
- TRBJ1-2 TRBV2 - TGTGCCAGCAGTGGGCCTCCCCCAGGGGATGGCTACACCTTC CASSGPPPGDGYTF